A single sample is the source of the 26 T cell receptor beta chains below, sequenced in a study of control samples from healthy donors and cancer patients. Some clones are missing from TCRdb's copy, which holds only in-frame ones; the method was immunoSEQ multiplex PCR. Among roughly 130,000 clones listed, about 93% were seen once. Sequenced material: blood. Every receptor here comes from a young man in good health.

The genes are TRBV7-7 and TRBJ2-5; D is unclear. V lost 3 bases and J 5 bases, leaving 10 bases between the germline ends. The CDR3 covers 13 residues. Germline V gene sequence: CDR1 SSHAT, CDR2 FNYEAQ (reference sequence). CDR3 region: CASSFRVQETQYF. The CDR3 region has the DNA TGTGCCAGCAGCTTCCGGGTTCAGGAGACCCAGTACTTC.

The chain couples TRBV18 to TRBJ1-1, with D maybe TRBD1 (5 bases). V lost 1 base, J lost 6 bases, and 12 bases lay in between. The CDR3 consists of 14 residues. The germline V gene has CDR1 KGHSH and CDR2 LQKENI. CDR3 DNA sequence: TGTGCCAGCTCACCACTCGGACACGAGGCTGAAGCTTTCTTT. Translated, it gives CASSPLGHEAEAFF.

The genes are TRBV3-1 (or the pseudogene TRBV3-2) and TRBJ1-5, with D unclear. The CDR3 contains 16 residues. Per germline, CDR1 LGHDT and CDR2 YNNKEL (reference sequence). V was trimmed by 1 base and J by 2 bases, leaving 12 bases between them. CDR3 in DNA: TGTGCCAGCAGCCAAGGACCGGGAAGCGGCAATCAGCCCCAGCATTTT. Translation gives CASSQGPGSGNQPQHF.

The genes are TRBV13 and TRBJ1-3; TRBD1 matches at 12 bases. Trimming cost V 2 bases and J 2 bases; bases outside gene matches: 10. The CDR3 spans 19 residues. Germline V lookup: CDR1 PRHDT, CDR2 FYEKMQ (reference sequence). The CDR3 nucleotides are TGTGCCAGCAGCTTAATGGGACAGGGGGCCCTAGCTGCTGGAAACACCATATATTTT. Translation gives CASSLMGQGALAAGNTIYF.

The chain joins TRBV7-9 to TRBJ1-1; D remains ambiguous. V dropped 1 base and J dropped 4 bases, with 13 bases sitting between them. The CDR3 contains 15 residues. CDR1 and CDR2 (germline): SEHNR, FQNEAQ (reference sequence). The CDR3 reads CASSLGNGEGTEAFF. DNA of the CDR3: TGTGCCAGCAGCTTAGGGAATGGAGAAGGCACTGAAGCTTTCTTT.

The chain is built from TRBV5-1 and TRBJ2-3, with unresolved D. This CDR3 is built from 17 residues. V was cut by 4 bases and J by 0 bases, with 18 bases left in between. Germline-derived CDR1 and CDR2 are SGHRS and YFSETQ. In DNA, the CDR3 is TGCGCCAGCAGCCCCGCGTCTTCTATACCTAGCACAGATACGCAGTATTTT. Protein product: CASSPASSIPSTDTQYF.

The CDR3 region has the DNA TGTGCCTGGAGCCAGGGGGGGTACTATCAGCCCCAGCATTTT. Its protein is CAWSQGGYYQPQHF. V usage is TRBV30 and J usage is TRBJ1-5; 7 bases map to TRBD1. The CDR3 covers 14 residues. Germline lookup yields CDR1 GTSNPN and CDR2 SVGIG (reference sequence). V shed 3 bases, J shed 5 bases, and the junction held 7 bases outside the gene matches.

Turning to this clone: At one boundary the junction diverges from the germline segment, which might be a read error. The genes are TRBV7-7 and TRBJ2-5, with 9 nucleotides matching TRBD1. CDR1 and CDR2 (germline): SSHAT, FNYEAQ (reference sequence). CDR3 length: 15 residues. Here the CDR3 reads CASSPGQGRSETQYF. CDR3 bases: TGTGCTAGCAGCCCCGGACAGGGGAGGTCAGAGACCCAGTACTTC.

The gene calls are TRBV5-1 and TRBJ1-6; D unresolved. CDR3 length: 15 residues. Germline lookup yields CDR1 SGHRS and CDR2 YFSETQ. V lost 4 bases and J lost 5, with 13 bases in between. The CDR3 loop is CASSRWTGNNSPLHF. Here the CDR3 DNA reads TGCGCCAGCAGCCGTTGGACTGGGAATAATTCACCCCTCCACTTT.

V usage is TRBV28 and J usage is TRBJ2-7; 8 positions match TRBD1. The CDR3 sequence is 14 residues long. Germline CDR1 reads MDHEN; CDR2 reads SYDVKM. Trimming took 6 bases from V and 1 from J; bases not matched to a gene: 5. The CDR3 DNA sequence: TGTGCCAGCAGAAGGACAGGGATTTCCTACGAGCAGTACTTC. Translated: CASRRTGISYEQYF.

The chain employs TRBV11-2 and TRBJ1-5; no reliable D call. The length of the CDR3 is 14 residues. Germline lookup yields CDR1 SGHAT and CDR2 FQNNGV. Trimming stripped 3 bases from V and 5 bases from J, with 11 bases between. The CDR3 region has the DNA TGTGCCAGCAGCTTGTTGAGACGGCATCAGCCCCAGCATTTT. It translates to CASSLLRRHQPQHF.

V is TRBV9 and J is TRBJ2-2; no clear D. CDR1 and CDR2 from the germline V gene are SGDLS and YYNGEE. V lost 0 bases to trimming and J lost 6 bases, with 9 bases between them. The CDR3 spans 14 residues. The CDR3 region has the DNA TGTGCCAGCAGCGTAGCTACGCGGTCCGGGGAGCTGTTTTTT. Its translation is CASSVATRSGELFF.

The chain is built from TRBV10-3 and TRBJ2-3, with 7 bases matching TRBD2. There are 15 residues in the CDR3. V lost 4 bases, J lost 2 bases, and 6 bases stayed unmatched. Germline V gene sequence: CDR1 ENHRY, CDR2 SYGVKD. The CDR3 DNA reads TGTGCCATCAGTGCAATAGCGGGCACCACAGATACGCAGTATTTT. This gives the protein CAISAIAGTTDTQYF.

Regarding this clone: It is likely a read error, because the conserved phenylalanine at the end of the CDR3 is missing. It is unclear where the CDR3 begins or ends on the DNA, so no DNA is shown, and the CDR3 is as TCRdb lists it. CDR3 loop: CASSKCVM. This rearrangement joins TRBV21-1 to TRBJ2-3. TRBV21-1 is described as a pseudogene. The CDR3 has 8 residues if both end residues are counted.

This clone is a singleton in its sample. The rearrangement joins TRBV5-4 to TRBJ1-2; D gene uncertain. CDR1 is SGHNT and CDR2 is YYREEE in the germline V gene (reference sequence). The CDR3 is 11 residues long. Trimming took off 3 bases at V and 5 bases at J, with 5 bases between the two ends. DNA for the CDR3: TGTGCCAGCAGCTCCCAGTATGGCTACACCTTC. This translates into CASSSQYGYTF.

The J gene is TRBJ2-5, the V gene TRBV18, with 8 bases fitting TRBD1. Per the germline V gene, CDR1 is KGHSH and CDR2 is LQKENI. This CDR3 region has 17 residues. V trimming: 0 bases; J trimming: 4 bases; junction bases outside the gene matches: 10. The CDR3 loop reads CASSPPGTGVLGETQYF. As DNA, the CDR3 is TGTGCCAGCTCACCACCAGGGACAGGCGTTTTGGGAGAGACCCAGTACTTC.

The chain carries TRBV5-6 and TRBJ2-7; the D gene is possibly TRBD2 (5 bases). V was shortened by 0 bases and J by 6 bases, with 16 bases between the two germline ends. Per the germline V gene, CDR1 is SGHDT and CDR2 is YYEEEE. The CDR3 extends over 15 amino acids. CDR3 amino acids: CASSLAGGLSGEQYV. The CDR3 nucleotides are TGTGCCAGCAGCTTGGCCGGCGGGCTTTCGGGCGAGCAGTACGTC.

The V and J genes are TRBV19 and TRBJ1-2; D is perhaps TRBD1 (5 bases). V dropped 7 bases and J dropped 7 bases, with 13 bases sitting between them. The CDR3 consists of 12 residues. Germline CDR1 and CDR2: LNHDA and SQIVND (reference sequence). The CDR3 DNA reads TGTGCCAGTACATCTCTGGGGCTTGGCTACACCTTC. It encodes CASTSLGLGYTF.

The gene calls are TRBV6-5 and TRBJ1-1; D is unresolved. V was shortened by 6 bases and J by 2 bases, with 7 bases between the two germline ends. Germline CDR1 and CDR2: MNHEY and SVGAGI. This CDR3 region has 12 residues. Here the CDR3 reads CASSPDNTEAFF. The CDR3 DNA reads TGTGCCAGCAGCCCAGACAACACTGAAGCTTTCTTT.

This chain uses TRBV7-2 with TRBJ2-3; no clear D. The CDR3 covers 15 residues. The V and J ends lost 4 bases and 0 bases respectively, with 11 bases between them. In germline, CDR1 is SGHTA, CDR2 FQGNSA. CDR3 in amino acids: CASSSMDISTDTQYF. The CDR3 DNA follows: TGTGCCAGCAGCTCGATGGATATCAGCACAGATACGCAGTATTTT.

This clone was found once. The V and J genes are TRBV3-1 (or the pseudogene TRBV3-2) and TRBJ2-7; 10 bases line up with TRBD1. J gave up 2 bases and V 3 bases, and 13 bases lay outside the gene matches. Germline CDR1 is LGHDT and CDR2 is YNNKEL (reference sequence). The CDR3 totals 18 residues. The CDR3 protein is CASSHLLPGQGPPYEQYV. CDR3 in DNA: TGTGCCAGCAGCCACCTATTACCGGGACAGGGGCCGCCCTACGAGCAGTACGTC.

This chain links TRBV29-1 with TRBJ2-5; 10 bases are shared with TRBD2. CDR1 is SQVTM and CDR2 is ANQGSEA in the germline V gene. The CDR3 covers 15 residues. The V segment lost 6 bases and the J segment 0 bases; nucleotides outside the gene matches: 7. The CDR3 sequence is CSVQRLAGDQETQYF. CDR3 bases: TGCAGCGTCCAACGACTAGCGGGCGACCAAGAGACCCAGTACTTC.

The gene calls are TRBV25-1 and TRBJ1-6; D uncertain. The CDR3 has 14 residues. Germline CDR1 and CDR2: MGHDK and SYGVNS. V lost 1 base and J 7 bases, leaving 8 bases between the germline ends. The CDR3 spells CASSELRTNSPLHF. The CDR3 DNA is TGTGCCAGCAGTGAATTAAGGACCAATTCACCCCTCCACTTT.

The CDR3 is CASSHTSTGNEQFF. CDR3 nucleotide sequence: TGTGCCAGCAGCCATACCTCCACGGGCAATGAGCAGTTCTTC. The chain is built from TRBV2 and TRBJ2-1, with D hard to call. The V gene lost 6 bases and the J gene lost 6 bases, with 15 bases spanning the gap. The CDR3 loop spans 14 amino acids. Germline lookup yields CDR1 SNHLY and CDR2 FYNNEI.

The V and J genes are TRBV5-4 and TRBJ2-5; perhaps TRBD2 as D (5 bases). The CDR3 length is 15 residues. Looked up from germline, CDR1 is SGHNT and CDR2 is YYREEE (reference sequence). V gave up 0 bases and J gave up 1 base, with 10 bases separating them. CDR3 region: CASSLGGAIQETQYF. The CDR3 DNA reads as TGTGCCAGCAGCTTGGGGGGAGCTATCCAAGAGACCCAGTACTTC.

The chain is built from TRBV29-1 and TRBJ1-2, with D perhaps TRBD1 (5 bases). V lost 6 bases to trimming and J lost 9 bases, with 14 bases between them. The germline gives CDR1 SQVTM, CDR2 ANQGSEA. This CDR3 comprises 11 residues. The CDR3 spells CSVIGAGSYTF. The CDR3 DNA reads TGCAGCGTAATTGGGGCAGGGAGCTACACCTTC.